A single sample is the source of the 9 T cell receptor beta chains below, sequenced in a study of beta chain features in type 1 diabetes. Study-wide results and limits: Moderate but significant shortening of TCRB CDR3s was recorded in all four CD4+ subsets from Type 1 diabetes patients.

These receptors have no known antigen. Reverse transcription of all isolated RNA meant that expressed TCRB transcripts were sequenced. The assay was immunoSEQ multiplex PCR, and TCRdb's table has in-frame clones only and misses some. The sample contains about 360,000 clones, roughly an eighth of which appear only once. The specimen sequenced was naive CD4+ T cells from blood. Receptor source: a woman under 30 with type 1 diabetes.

The CDR3 region is CASSPIGVGTEAFF. CDR3 DNA sequence: TGTGCCAGCAGCCCCATAGGGGTAGGCACTGAAGCTTTCTTT. This chain joins TRBV7-2 and TRBJ1-1; D is perhaps TRBD1 (5 bases). The germline gives CDR1 SGHTA, CDR2 FQGNSA. V lost 5 bases, J lost 4 bases, and 14 bases lay in between. The CDR3 is 14 residues long.

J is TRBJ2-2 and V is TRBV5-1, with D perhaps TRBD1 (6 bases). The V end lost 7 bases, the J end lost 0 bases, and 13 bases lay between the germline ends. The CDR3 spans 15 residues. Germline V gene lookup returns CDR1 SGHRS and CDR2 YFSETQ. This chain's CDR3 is CASVPDSANTGELFF. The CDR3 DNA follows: TGCGCCAGCGTCCCGGACAGCGCGAACACCGGGGAGCTGTTTTTT.

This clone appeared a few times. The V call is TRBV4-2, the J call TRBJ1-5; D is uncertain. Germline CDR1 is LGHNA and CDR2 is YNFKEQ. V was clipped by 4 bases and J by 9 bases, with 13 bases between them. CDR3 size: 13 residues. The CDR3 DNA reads TGTGCCAGCAGCCCCTCTGAGGCGGGGCCCCAGCATTTT. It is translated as CASSPSEAGPQHF.

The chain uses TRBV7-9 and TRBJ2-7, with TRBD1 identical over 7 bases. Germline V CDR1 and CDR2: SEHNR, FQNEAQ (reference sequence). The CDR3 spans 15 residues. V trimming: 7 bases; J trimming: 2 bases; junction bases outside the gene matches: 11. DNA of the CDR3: TGTGCCAGCACCCCGGACAGGCCCTTTCCCTACGAGCAGTACTTC. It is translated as CASTPDRPFPYEQYF.

The CDR3 loop is CSVVNGGSSYNEQFF. The CDR3 region has the DNA TGCAGCGTTGTGAACGGGGGGAGCTCCTACAATGAGCAGTTCTTC. This rearrangement joins TRBV29-1 to TRBJ2-1; 7 bases are shared with TRBD2. The CDR3 sequence is 15 residues long. V trimming: 4 bases; J trimming: 0 bases; junction bases outside the gene matches: 6. The germline gives CDR1 SQVTM, CDR2 ANQGSEA.

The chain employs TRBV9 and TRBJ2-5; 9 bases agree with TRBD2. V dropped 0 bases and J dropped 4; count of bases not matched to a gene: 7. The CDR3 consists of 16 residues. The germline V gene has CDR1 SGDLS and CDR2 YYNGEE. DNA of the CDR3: TGTGCCAGCAGCGTAGTTAGCGGGAGTAGATTAGAGACCCAGTACTTC. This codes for CASSVVSGSRLETQYF.

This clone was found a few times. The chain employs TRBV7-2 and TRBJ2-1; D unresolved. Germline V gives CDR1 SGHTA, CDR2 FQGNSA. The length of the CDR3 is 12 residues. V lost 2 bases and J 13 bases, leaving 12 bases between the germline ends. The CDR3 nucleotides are TGTGCCAGCAGCTTAACAGAATTCATCCAGTTCTTC. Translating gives CASSLTEFIQFF.

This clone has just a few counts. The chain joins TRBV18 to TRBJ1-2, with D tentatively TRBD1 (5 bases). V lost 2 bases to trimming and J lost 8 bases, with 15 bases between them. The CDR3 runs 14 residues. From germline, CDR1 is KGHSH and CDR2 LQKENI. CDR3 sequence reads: CASSPEDRESGYTF. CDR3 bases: TGTGCCAGCTCACCAGAAGACAGAGAAAGCGGCTACACCTTC.

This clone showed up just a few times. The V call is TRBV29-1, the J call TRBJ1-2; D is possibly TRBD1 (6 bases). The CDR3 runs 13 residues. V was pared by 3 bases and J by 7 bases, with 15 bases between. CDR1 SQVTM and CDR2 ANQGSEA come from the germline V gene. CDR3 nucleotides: TGCAGCGTTGACCAGGGGCAGGGCGGTGGCTACACCTTC. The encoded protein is CSVDQGQGGGYTF.